This T cell receptor beta chain was identified during a study of Ad26.COV2.S vaccination and SARS-CoV-2 variants. Study-level background: The donor belonged to the COV1001 Ad26.COV2.S trial arm. Ad26.COV2.S, an intramuscular injection, was given once or twice 56 days apart. Findings of the study overall: For non-spike TCRs, breadth in vaccine recipients resembled that in placebo recipients.

The data were produced by immunoSEQ multiplex PCR, yet TCRdb's version contains in-frame clones alone and is incomplete. The sample holds 200,000 to 300,000 clones; around 90% are singletons and the top ten take just under 3%. The germline V gene has CDR1 MGHRA and CDR2 YSYEKL. There are 15 residues in the CDR3. Trimming pared 4 bases from V and 3 bases from J, leaving 15 bases between. As to this clone: What it recognizes is unknown.

As for treatment: approximately 18 received Ad26.COV2.S at low or high dose, single or two shots; roughly five received placebo; per-sample allocation not given. Day 63 after the first injection of vaccine or placebo was the sampling time. Material: peripheral blood, obtained in a trial of Ad26.COV2.S vaccine versus placebo. The sequence came from a person aged 18 to 65 who received the Ad26.COV2.S COVID-19 vaccine or a placebo. The chain joins TRBV4-1 to TRBJ2-5, with D perhaps TRBD1 (6 bases). CDR3 nucleotide sequence: TGCGCCAGCAGCCGAGGGGAGTGGACAGAAGAGACCCAGTACTTC. Amino acids: CASSRGEWTEETQYF.